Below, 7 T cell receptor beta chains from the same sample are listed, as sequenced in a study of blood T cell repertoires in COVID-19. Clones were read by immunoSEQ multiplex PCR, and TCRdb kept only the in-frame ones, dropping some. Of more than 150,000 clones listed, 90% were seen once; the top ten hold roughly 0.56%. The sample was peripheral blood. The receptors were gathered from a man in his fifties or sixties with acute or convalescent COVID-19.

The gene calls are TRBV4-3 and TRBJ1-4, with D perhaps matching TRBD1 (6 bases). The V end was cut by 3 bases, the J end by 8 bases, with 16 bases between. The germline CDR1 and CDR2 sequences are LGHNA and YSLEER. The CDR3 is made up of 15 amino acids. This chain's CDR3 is CASSQMDSGREKLFF. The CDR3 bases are TGCGCCAGCAGCCAGATGGACAGTGGTAGGGAAAAACTGTTTTTT.

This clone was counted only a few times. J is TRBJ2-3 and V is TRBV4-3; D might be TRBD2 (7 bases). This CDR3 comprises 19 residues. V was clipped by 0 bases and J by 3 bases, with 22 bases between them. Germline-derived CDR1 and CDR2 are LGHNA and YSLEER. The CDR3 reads CASSQDWPLGGGLTDTQYF. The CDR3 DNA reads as TGCGCCAGCAGCCAAGATTGGCCCCTAGGGGGGGGCCTAACAGATACGCAGTATTTT.

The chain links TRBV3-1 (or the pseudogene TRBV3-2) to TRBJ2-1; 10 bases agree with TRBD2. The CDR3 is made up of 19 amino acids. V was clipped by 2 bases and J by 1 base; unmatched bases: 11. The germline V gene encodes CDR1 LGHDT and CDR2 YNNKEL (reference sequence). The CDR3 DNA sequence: TGTGCCAGCAGCCAAAATCACGGCCTAGCGGGAGTATCCTACAATGAGCAGTTCTTC. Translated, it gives CASSQNHGLAGVSYNEQFF.

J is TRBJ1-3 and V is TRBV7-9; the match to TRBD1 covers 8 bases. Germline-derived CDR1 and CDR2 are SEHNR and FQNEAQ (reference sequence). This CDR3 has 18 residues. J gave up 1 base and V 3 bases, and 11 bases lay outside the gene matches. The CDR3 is CASSFRSGQGQSGNTIYF. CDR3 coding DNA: TGTGCCAGCAGCTTTCGGAGCGGACAGGGCCAATCTGGAAACACCATATATTTT.

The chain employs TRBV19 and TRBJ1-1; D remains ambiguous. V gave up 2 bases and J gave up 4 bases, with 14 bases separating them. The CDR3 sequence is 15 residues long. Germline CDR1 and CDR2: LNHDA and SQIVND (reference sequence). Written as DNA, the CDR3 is TGTGCCAGTAGTATAAGTGTTGGAGGGAGCACTGAAGCTTTCTTT. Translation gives CASSISVGGSTEAFF.

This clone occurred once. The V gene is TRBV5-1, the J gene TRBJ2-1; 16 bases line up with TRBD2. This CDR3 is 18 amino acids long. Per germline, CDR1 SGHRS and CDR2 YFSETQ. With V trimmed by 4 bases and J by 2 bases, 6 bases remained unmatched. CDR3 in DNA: TGCGCCAGCAGCCTGGGACTAGCGGGAGGGGGCCCCTACAATGAGCAGTTCTTC. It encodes CASSLGLAGGGPYNEQFF.

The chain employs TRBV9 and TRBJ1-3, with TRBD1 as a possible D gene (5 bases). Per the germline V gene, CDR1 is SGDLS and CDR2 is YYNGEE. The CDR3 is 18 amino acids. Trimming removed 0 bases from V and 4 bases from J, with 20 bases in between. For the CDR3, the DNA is TGTGCCAGCAGCGTAGAGATTTACGACAGCTCCGCCGGAAACACCATATATTTT. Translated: CASSVEIYDSSAGNTIYF.